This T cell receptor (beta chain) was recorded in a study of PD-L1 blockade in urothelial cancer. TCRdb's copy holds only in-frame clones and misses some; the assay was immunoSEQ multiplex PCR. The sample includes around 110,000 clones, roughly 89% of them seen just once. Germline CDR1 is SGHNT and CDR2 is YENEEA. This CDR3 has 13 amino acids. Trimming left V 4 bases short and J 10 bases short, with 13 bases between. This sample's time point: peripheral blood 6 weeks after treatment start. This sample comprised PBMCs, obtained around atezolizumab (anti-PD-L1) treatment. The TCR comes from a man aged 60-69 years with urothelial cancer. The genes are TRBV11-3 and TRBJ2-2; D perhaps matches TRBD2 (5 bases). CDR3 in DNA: TGTGCCAGCAGCTCTCCCGGGATAGAGGAGCTGTTTTTT. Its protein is CASSSPGIEELFF.